This passage covers 12 T cell receptor beta chains from one sample sequenced in a study of blood T cells in healthy people across ages. Combining a sample-barcoded 5' primer with a J-beta primer mix, a second PCR ran for 7 to 11 cycles. TCRdb analysed the 5' RACE reads with MiXCR anew, one entry per CDR3 protein. The sample contains approximately 800,000 distinct CDR3 sequences, roughly three fifths of which appear only once. Sequenced: blood. The receptors were sampled from a man aged 40-55 years in good health.

V gene TRBV20-1 combines with J gene TRBJ2-7; D is perhaps TRBD2 (6 bases). The CDR3 totals 12 residues. The germline CDR1 and CDR2 sequences are DFQATT and SNEGSKA (reference sequence). Trimming shortened V by 3 bases and J by 3 bases, and 9 bases separated the two germline ends. The CDR3 reads CSASGSDYEQYF. CDR3 in DNA: TGCAGTGCTAGCGGGAGTGACTACGAGCAGTACTTC.

This clonotype was seen more than once but under ten times. The V gene is TRBV5-1, the J gene TRBJ2-5, with D tentatively TRBD2 (5 bases). CDR1 and CDR2 from the germline V gene are SGHRS and YFSETQ. This CDR3 has 15 residues. Between the trimmed V and J ends, which lost 0 bases and 1 base, there was a span of 10 bases. DNA of the CDR3: TGCGCCAGCAGCTTGGATGGGAGTACCCAAGAGACCCAGTACTTC. The encoded protein is CASSLDGSTQETQYF.

The rearrangement links TRBV12-3 or TRBV12-4 to TRBJ2-6, with D perhaps TRBD1 (5 bases). This CDR3 has 16 residues. Trimming shortened V by 10 bases and J by 0 bases, and 16 bases separated the two germline ends. CDR3 sequence: CATEVTAHSGANVLTF. The CDR3 nucleotides are TGTGCCACCGAGGTGACAGCACACTCTGGGGCCAACGTCCTGACTTTC.

This chain joins TRBV7-3 and TRBJ1-6, with 7 bases that match TRBD1. The germline gives CDR1 SGHTA, CDR2 FQGTGA. V gave up 5 bases and J gave up 7 bases; unmatched junction bases: 8. CDR3 size: 15 residues. CDR3 nucleotides: TGTGCCAGCAGCCCAAGCGACAGGGAGAATTCACCCCTCCACTTT. Translated, it gives CASSPSDRENSPLHF.

This clonotype was seen only once. The V call is TRBV28, the J call TRBJ2-5; 11 nucleotides match TRBD2. The ends lost 5 bases at V and 4 bases at J; junction bases unmatched: 6. In germline, CDR1 is MDHEN, CDR2 SYDVKM. The CDR3 has 15 amino acids. The CDR3 nucleotides are TGTGCCAGCAGTCTACTAGCGGGAGAAGGAGAGACCCAGTACTTC. It yields the protein CASSLLAGEGETQYF.

The count of this clonotype is one. The rearrangement joins TRBV19 to TRBJ2-4; 9 bases align to TRBD2. In germline, CDR1 is LNHDA, CDR2 SQIVND (reference sequence). V gave up 4 bases and J gave up 6 bases; unmatched junction bases: 1. The CDR3 covers 13 residues. The CDR3 DNA reads as TGTGCCAGTAGTAGGGGACTAGCAAACATTCAGTACTTC. It specifies CASSRGLANIQYF.

This clonotype was recorded a few times. The CDR3 loop reads CASSFELAGTDTQYF. The CDR3 nucleotides read TGTGCCAGCAGCTTCGAGCTAGCGGGGACAGATACGCAGTATTTT. The V gene is TRBV5-6, the J gene TRBJ2-3, with TRBD2 matching over 9 bases. The CDR3 extends over 15 amino acids. V was clipped by 2 bases and J by 3 bases; unmatched bases: 4. CDR1 is SGHDT, CDR2 YYEEEE, per germline.

The CDR3 sequence: CASSLAAINQPQHF. CDR3 bases: TGTGCCAGCAGCTTGGCCGCGATAAATCAGCCCCAGCATTTT. V gene TRBV5-6 combines with J gene TRBJ1-5; D remains unclear. The CDR3 extends over 14 amino acids. CDR1 is SGHDT and CDR2 is YYEEEE in the germline V gene. V gave up 0 bases and J gave up 4 bases, with 8 bases separating them. The full variable domain, rest sourced from reference TRBV5-6 and TRBJ1-5, is DAGVTQSPTHLIKTRGQQVTLRCSPKSGHDTVSWYQQALGQGPQFIFQYYEEEERQRGNFPDRFSGHQFPNYSSELNVNALLLGDSALYLCASSLAAINQPQHFGDGTRLSIL.

The chain has TRBV9 and TRBJ2-5, with D possibly being TRBD1 or TRBD2 (5 bases each). Trimming took 2 bases from V and 2 from J, leaving 13 bases between them. The CDR3 is made up of 15 amino acids. Germline V lookup: CDR1 SGDLS, CDR2 YYNGEE. CDR3 protein: CASSVGTALQETQYF. The CDR3 DNA sequence: TGTGCCAGCAGCGTTGGGACGGCTTTACAAGAGACCCAGTACTTC.

This clonotype was picked up a small number of times. The chain recombines TRBV25-1 with TRBJ2-7, with TRBD2 matching over 7 bases. The V gene end was trimmed by 3 bases and the J gene end by 1 base; junction bases not matched to a gene: 3. CDR3 size: 14 residues. In germline, CDR1 is MGHDK, CDR2 SYGVNS. The CDR3 sequence: CASSDREGSYEQYF. CDR3 nucleotides: TGTGCCAGCAGTGACAGGGAGGGTTCCTACGAGCAGTACTTC.

This clonotype was counted between two and nine times. The rearrangement joins TRBV7-9 to TRBJ2-5, with 8 bases that match TRBD1. Losses at the gene ends were 4 bases for V and 2 bases for J; bases not matched to a gene: 6. The CDR3 runs to 15 residues. The germline V gene encodes CDR1 SEHNR and CDR2 FQNEAQ (reference sequence). CDR3 residues: CASSWTGLHQETQYF. CDR3 nucleotide sequence: TGTGCCAGCAGCTGGACAGGGTTGCATCAAGAGACCCAGTACTTC.

Only one count was recorded for this clonotype. The chain uses TRBV7-2 and TRBJ2-1; TRBD1 is a possible D gene (6 bases). This CDR3 region has 15 residues. Germline loops: CDR1 SGHTA, CDR2 FQGNSA. V was trimmed by 3 bases and J by 5 bases, leaving 14 bases between them. Here the CDR3 reads CASSFGGRGHNEQFF. CDR3 coding DNA: TGTGCCAGCAGCTTCGGCGGCAGGGGCCACAATGAGCAGTTCTTC.